Listed below are T cell receptor beta chains from one sample, sequenced in a study of cytomegalovirus exposure and HLA in healthy donors. Assay: immunoSEQ multiplex PCR; the TCRdb copy retains only in-frame clones and omits some. The profile covers 250,000 or so clones, with approximately 81% appearing a single time and around 8.6% taken by the ten largest. Material for sequencing was PBMCs. The receptor source for this set is a woman aged 60-70 years in good health and CMV-seropositive. Each CDR3 is given without its conserved first and last residue.

CDR3	J	V	length
ASSLGQGMVGETQY	TRBJ2-5	TRBV6-5	14
SVRPQAASGANVLT	TRBJ2-6	TRBV29-1	14
ASSRQGRYYT	TRBJ1-2	TRBV19	10
ASSLGLAGSSYEQY	TRBJ2-7	TRBV5-1	14
ASSLSSGSGNNEQF	TRBJ2-1	TRBV4-2	14
ASSYEAGGSYEQY	TRBJ2-7	TRBV6-5	13
ASSLNSRVNTEAF	TRBJ1-1	TRBV27	13
ASSMGLAVYEQY	TRBJ2-7	TRBV19	12
ASGRAIPSTSNTEAF	TRBJ1-1	TRBV28	15
ASSYDKAPVAF	TRBJ1-1	TRBV6-5	11
ASSENNPTSNQPQH	TRBJ1-5	TRBV6-1	14
ASGQAPSGRSPNEQF	TRBJ2-1	TRBV12-5	15
ASNSPGQGTSTDTQY	TRBJ2-3	TRBV6-9	15
ASSIVWAQPAF	TRBJ1-1	TRBV19	11
ASSRVQGNTEAF	TRBJ1-1	TRBV7-9	12
ARSYSTGVGQPQH	TRBJ1-5	TRBV5-3	13
ASSPGQGGGNTIY	TRBJ1-3	TRBV7-3	13
ASSEVKAGGVDTDTQY	TRBJ2-3	TRBV2	16
ASSLTSGRANNEQF	TRBJ2-1	TRBV7-9	14
ASSGRRDRGRDGYT	TRBJ1-2	TRBV5-1	14
ASSSRANEQF	TRBJ2-1	TRBV11-2	10
ASSPRTRDPGELF	TRBJ2-2	TRBV7-9	13
ASTPGLAGVVETQY	TRBJ2-5	TRBV5-1	14
ASSLVFGSGPNEQF	TRBJ2-1	TRBV11-2	14
ASSLGQGNEKLF	TRBJ1-4	TRBV11-2	12
ASSLEVRGSYNEQF	TRBJ2-1	TRBV7-6	14
ASSLLFEAGPSYEQY	TRBJ2-7	TRBV5-4	15
ASSPAGQGAPYEQY	TRBJ2-7	TRBV6-6	14
ASNSFGTGGEGYT	TRBJ1-2	TRBV7-2	13
ASSFNQGASYEQY	TRBJ2-7	TRBV5-4	13
ASSPHAVRGGYT	TRBJ1-2	TRBV27	12
ASSRMREVYNEQF	TRBJ2-1	TRBV7-8	13
ASSSSIIGSGNTIY	TRBJ1-3	TRBV28	14
ASSGGQLRSYGYT	TRBJ1-2	TRBV28	13
ASQQGFAEAF	TRBJ1-1	TRBV7-9	10
ASSQDPKGQGVKGYT	TRBJ1-2	TRBV4-2	15
ASSGGEVNIQY	TRBJ2-4	TRBV6-1	11
ASSWGLNEQY	TRBJ2-7	TRBV7-9	10
ASSLDSYSGNTIY	TRBJ1-3	TRBV5-1	13
ASSRGTGVRGEAF	TRBJ1-1	TRBV5-1	13
ATTPWANSSGNTIY	TRBJ1-3	TRBV21-1	14
ASSESDRWRH	TRBJ1-2	TRBV25-1	10
ASSASDRGEAF	TRBJ1-1	TRBV5-1	11
ASSLGEAYSATQY	TRBJ2-5	TRBV5-1	13
ASSPGYSNEKLF	TRBJ1-4	TRBV6-5	12
ATTSGVEAGELF	TRBJ2-2	TRBV6-5	12
ASSLSGQYYEQY	TRBJ2-7	TRBV28	12
ASSPSTSYNEQF	TRBJ2-1	TRBV5-4	12
ASSISGQKDTEAF	TRBJ1-1	TRBV19	13
ASSQVADLYEQY	TRBJ2-7	TRBV4-1	12